The 2 T cell receptor beta chains given below trace back to one sample, sequenced in a study of T cells after yellow fever vaccination (dated by TCRdb to between 2018 and 2021). The library was built by means of 5' RACE. The sample was run on an Illumina HiSeq 2500. The public sequencing data were trimmed at Q25 with fastp and processed into clonotypes with MiXCR by TCRdb, which kept only in-frame beta chains. Under each unique CDR3 protein, matching rows form one entry showing the most common genes and DNA. Within this sample are 300,000 to 400,000 distinct CDR3 sequences, with approximately 9% of them counted one time only. Roughly 17% of the sample lies in the top ten. The treatment or condition label, as the study defines it: live attenuated yellow fever vaccine strain. Material: PBMCs, obtained on the day of the first yellow fever vaccination. All receptors come from a man aged 18-30 years who received the YFV17D yellow fever vaccine.

This clonotype was counted at least ten times. This rearrangement joins TRBV13 to TRBJ2-5; 13 bases are a match to TRBD2. Per the germline V gene, CDR1 is PRHDT and CDR2 is FYEKMQ (reference sequence). Trimming cost V 6 bases and J 5 bases; bases outside gene matches: 3. This CDR3 region has 14 residues. The CDR3: CASRTSGGLETQYF. DNA for the CDR3: TGTGCCAGCAGGACTAGCGGGGGGCTCGAGACCCAGTACTTC.

The rearrangement joins TRBV6-4 to TRBJ2-1; no firm D call. The CDR3 has 16 residues. The V end was cut by 3 bases, the J end by 0 bases, with 12 bases between. Per germline, CDR1 MRHNA and CDR2 SNTAGT. The CDR3 DNA reads as TGTGCCAGCAGTGATAGTTCGCTGAGCTCCTACAATGAGCAGTTCTTC. Translation gives CASSDSSLSSYNEQFF.